This is a list of T cell receptor beta chains from one sample in a study of blood T cell repertoires in COVID-19. The assay was immunoSEQ multiplex PCR, and TCRdb's table has in-frame clones only and misses some. The sample holds tens of thousands of clones; around 88% are singletons and the top ten take roughly 6%. Material for sequencing was peripheral blood. These receptors all stem from a human donor in a cohort sampled during active COVID-19. Both conserved end residues are part of each CDR3. The order of the fields is clone size, D gene, V gene, J gene, CDR3 DNA, CDR3 protein. The D gene is left open where the match is weak. Size tells how often a clone was seen (once, few, many) or the class of an expanded clone, and some rows leave it out.

clone_size: -
d_call: TRBD2
v_call: TRBV29-1
j_call: TRBJ2-7
cdr3_nt: TGCAGCGTTGAAAGGACTAGCGGGAGAGAATCCTACGAGCAGTACTTC
cdr3_aa: CSVERTSGRESYEQYF

clone_size: once
d_call: TRBD2
v_call: TRBV27
j_call: TRBJ2-7
cdr3_nt: TGTGCCAGCGCAGGGACTAGCGGGAGAACCTACAGGTACTACGAGCAGTACTTC
cdr3_aa: CASAGTSGRTYRYYEQYF

clone_size: -
d_call: -
v_call: TRBV29-1
j_call: TRBJ1-2
cdr3_nt: TGCAGCGTGGGGGGGGGTGTAGAGAGGACCTTC
cdr3_aa: CSVGGGVERTF

clone_size: -
d_call: -
v_call: TRBV28
j_call: TRBJ1-2
cdr3_nt: TGTGCCAGCAGTTTAAGCAGGTGGTATGGCTACACCTTC
cdr3_aa: CASSLSRWYGYTF

clone_size: -
d_call: -
v_call: TRBV6-1
j_call: TRBJ1-3
cdr3_nt: TGTGCCAGCAGTGACAGAGGGAGGTCTGGAAACACCATATATTTT
cdr3_aa: CASSDRGRSGNTIYF

clone_size: -
d_call: -
v_call: TRBV2
j_call: TRBJ1-4
cdr3_nt: TGTGCCAGCAGTGGGCAGGCCCTCGGTAATGAAAAACTGTTTTTT
cdr3_aa: CASSGQALGNEKLFF

clone_size: -
d_call: TRBD2
v_call: TRBV5-1
j_call: TRBJ2-3
cdr3_nt: TGCGCCAGCAGCTCCCATAGCGGGGTTAGCACAGATACGCAGTATTTT
cdr3_aa: CASSSHSGVSTDTQYF

clone_size: -
d_call: -
v_call: TRBV4-2
j_call: TRBJ2-4
cdr3_nt: TGTGCCAGCAGCCAAGAATCTAGCGAACCAGCCAAAAACATTCAGTACTTC
cdr3_aa: CASSQESSEPAKNIQYF

clone_size: -
d_call: -
v_call: TRBV15
j_call: TRBJ2-2
cdr3_nt: TGTGCCACCAGCAGAGATTCAGGGGGGACCGGGGAGCTGTTTTTT
cdr3_aa: CATSRDSGGTGELFF

clone_size: -
d_call: -
v_call: TRBV6-5
j_call: TRBJ2-3
cdr3_nt: TGTGCCAGCAGTTGGGGTGGGGCCACAGATACGCAGTATTTT
cdr3_aa: CASSWGGATDTQYF

clone_size: -
d_call: -
v_call: TRBV7-9
j_call: TRBJ2-2
cdr3_nt: TGTGCCAGCAGCTTCCCCTCGACAGCTTCGAACACCGGGGAGCTGTTTTTT
cdr3_aa: CASSFPSTASNTGELFF

clone_size: -
d_call: TRBD2
v_call: TRBV5-4
j_call: TRBJ2-5
cdr3_nt: TGTGCCAGCAGCTTTCCCGGGACTAGCGTACGAGAGACCCAGTACTTC
cdr3_aa: CASSFPGTSVRETQYF

clone_size: -
d_call: -
v_call: TRBV19
j_call: TRBJ1-6
cdr3_nt: TGTGCCAGTAGTATTCATACTGAAATGCCCCTCCACTTT
cdr3_aa: CASSIHTEMPLHF

clone_size: -
d_call: TRBD1
v_call: TRBV7-3
j_call: TRBJ2-1
cdr3_nt: TGTGCCAGCAGCCCGGGACAGGCGTCCTACAATGAGCAGTTCTTC
cdr3_aa: CASSPGQASYNEQFF

clone_size: -
d_call: TRBD1
v_call: TRBV27
j_call: TRBJ1-2
cdr3_nt: TGTGCCAGTAAAACTCGGACAGGTCGGTATGGCTACACCTTC
cdr3_aa: CASKTRTGRYGYTF

clone_size: -
d_call: -
v_call: TRBV5-1
j_call: TRBJ2-3
cdr3_nt: TGCGCCAGCAGCTTGGCCCAGGGTCCAGATACGCAGTATTTT
cdr3_aa: CASSLAQGPDTQYF

clone_size: -
d_call: TRBD1
v_call: TRBV5-4
j_call: TRBJ2-1
cdr3_nt: TGTGCCAGCAGCGCCACAGGGGGCAAAAGGACCTACAATGAGCAGTTCTTC
cdr3_aa: CASSATGGKRTYNEQFF

clone_size: once
d_call: -
v_call: TRBV18
j_call: TRBJ1-4
cdr3_nt: TGTGCCAGCTCATCAAATCAGGGTGGTAATGAAAAACTGTTTTTT
cdr3_aa: CASSSNQGGNEKLFF

clone_size: -
d_call: -
v_call: TRBV9
j_call: TRBJ1-1
cdr3_nt: TGTGCCAGCAGCGTAGAGGGAGGGCTGAACACTGAAGCTTTCTTT
cdr3_aa: CASSVEGGLNTEAFF

clone_size: -
d_call: -
v_call: TRBV28
j_call: TRBJ1-5
cdr3_nt: TGTGCCAACTCGGGCAGGACGGGGAGCAATCAGCCCCAGCATTTT
cdr3_aa: CANSGRTGSNQPQHF

clone_size: -
d_call: -
v_call: TRBV7-9
j_call: TRBJ2-2
cdr3_nt: TGTGCCAGCAGCTTAGGGGCTAGCCCCGGGGAGCTGTTTTTT
cdr3_aa: CASSLGASPGELFF

clone_size: -
d_call: TRBD2
v_call: TRBV18
j_call: TRBJ2-1
cdr3_nt: TGTGCCAGCTCACCACCGGGGACTAGGGTCAATGAGCAGTTCTTC
cdr3_aa: CASSPPGTRVNEQFF

clone_size: -
d_call: TRBD1
v_call: TRBV5-1
j_call: TRBJ2-5
cdr3_nt: TGCGCCAGCAGCTTCAGGGACAGCCAAGAGACCCAGTACTTC
cdr3_aa: CASSFRDSQETQYF

clone_size: -
d_call: TRBD2
v_call: TRBV15
j_call: TRBJ2-5
cdr3_nt: TGTGCCACCAGCAGACCCCTAGCGGGAAAAAAAGAGACCCAGTACTTC
cdr3_aa: CATSRPLAGKKETQYF

clone_size: -
d_call: -
v_call: TRBV6-6
j_call: TRBJ2-7
cdr3_nt: TGTGCCAGCAGTTACTCTACGGGACAACAGTACGAGCAGTACTTC
cdr3_aa: CASSYSTGQQYEQYF

clone_size: -
d_call: -
v_call: TRBV6-6
j_call: TRBJ1-5
cdr3_nt: TGTGCCAGCAGGTATAGCAATCAGCCCCAGCATTTT
cdr3_aa: CASRYSNQPQHF

clone_size: -
d_call: -
v_call: TRBV6-1
j_call: TRBJ1-3
cdr3_nt: TGTGCCAGCAGTGACGGAGCCTCTGGAAACACCATATATTTT
cdr3_aa: CASSDGASGNTIYF

clone_size: -
d_call: -
v_call: TRBV18
j_call: TRBJ2-5
cdr3_nt: TGTGCCAGTCGGCTAGCGCCACAAGAGACCCAGTACTTC
cdr3_aa: CASRLAPQETQYF

clone_size: -
d_call: TRBD1
v_call: TRBV3-1/TRBV3-2
j_call: TRBJ1-6
cdr3_nt: TGTGCCAGCAAGGGACAGGGTAATTCACCCCTCCACTTT
cdr3_aa: CASKGQGNSPLHF

clone_size: -
d_call: -
v_call: TRBV9
j_call: TRBJ2-7
cdr3_nt: TGTGCCAGCAGCGTTGGGGGCCTACCCTCCTACGAGCAGTACTTC
cdr3_aa: CASSVGGLPSYEQYF

clone_size: once
d_call: TRBD2
v_call: TRBV3-1/TRBV3-2
j_call: TRBJ2-5
cdr3_nt: TGTGCCAGCAGCCAAGTCTCTAGGGCTAGCGGGGGCGGGGAGACCCAGTACTTC
cdr3_aa: CASSQVSRASGGGETQYF

clone_size: -
d_call: -
v_call: TRBV14
j_call: TRBJ1-2
cdr3_nt: TGTGCCAGCAGCCAAGGAACAGGATTGTTCTCTGGCTACACCTTC
cdr3_aa: CASSQGTGLFSGYTF

clone_size: few
d_call: TRBD2
v_call: TRBV6-4
j_call: TRBJ2-1
cdr3_nt: TGTGCCAGCAGGACTAGCGGTTATTCACGTGAGCAGTTCTTC
cdr3_aa: CASRTSGYSREQFF

clone_size: -
d_call: -
v_call: TRBV4-2
j_call: TRBJ2-3
cdr3_nt: TGTGCCAGCAGCCCTCAAGGAGGTGTCACAGATACGCAGTATTTT
cdr3_aa: CASSPQGGVTDTQYF

clone_size: -
d_call: TRBD2
v_call: TRBV9
j_call: TRBJ2-1
cdr3_nt: TGTGCCAGCAGCGTCCTTCCACTAGCGGGAGGGAGCAATGAGCAGTTCTTC
cdr3_aa: CASSVLPLAGGSNEQFF

clone_size: -
d_call: TRBD1
v_call: TRBV5-1
j_call: TRBJ1-1
cdr3_nt: TGCGCCAGCAGCCCCCAGGGGGATTTCCATGAAGCTTTCTTT
cdr3_aa: CASSPQGDFHEAFF

clone_size: -
d_call: -
v_call: TRBV7-9
j_call: TRBJ1-1
cdr3_nt: TGTGCCAGCAGCCCCGTTGCTGAAGCTTTCTTT
cdr3_aa: CASSPVAEAFF

clone_size: once
d_call: -
v_call: TRBV19
j_call: TRBJ2-1
cdr3_nt: TGTGCCAGCTCCTCCTACAATGAGCAGTTCTTC
cdr3_aa: CASSSYNEQFF

clone_size: few
d_call: TRBD1
v_call: TRBV29-1
j_call: TRBJ2-3
cdr3_nt: TGCAGCGTTCGACAGGGCGGAACAGATACGCAGTATTTT
cdr3_aa: CSVRQGGTDTQYF

clone_size: -
d_call: TRBD1
v_call: TRBV2
j_call: TRBJ1-1
cdr3_nt: TGTGCCAGCAGCCGGGACAGGGGAATGAACACTGAAGCTTTCTTT
cdr3_aa: CASSRDRGMNTEAFF